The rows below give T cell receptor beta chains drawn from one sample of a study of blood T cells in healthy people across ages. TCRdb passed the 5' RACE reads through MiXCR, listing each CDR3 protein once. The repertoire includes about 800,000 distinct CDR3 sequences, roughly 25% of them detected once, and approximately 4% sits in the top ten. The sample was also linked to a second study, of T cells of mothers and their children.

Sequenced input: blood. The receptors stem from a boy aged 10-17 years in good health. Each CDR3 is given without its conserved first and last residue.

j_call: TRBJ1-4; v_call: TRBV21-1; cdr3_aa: ASSKSNEKLF
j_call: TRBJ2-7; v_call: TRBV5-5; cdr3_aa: ASSLWTSSYEQY
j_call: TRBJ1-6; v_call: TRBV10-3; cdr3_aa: AIRSRGENSPLH
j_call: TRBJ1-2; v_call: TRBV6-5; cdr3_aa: ASSYLPGQGVIPYGYT
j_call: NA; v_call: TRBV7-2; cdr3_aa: ASSPEGRRFYNEQF
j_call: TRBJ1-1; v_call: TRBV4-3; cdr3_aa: ASSQAPGQGWTEAF
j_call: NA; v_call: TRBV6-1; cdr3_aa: ANSEWDRGYEQY
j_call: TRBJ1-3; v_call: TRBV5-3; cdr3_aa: ARSLEGQKGNTIY
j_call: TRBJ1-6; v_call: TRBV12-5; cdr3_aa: ASGLVHRGGNSPLH
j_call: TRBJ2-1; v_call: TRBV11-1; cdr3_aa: ASSEDTIRDEQF
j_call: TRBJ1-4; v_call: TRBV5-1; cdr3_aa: ASSLGLGELNEKLF
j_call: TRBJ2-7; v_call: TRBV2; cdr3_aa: ASDSSYEQY